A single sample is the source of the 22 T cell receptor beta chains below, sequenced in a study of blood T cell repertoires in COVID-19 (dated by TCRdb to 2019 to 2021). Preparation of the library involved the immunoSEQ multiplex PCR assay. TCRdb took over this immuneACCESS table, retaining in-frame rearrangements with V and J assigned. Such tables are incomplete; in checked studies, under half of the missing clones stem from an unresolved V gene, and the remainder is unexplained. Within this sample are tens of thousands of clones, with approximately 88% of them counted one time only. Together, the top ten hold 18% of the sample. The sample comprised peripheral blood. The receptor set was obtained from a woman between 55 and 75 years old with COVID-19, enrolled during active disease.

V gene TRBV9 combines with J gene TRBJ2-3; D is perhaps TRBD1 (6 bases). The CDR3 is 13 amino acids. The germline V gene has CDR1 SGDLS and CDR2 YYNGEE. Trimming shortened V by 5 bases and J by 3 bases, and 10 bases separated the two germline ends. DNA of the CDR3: TGTGCCAGCAGTTACCAGGGGACAGATACGCAGTATTTT. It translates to CASSYQGTDTQYF. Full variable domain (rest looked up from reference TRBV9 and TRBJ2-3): DSGVTQTPKHLITATGQRVTLRCSPRSGDLSVYWYQQSLDQGLQFLIQYYNGEERAKGNILERFSAQQFPDLHSELNLSSLELGDSALYFCASSYQGTDTQYFGPGTRLTVL.

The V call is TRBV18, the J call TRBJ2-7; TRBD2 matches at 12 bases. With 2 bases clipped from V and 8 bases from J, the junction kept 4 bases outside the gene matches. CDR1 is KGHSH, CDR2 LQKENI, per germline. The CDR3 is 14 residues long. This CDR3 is CASSPRTSGDQQYF. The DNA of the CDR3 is TGTGCCAGCTCACCAAGGACTAGCGGGGACCAGCAGTACTTC.

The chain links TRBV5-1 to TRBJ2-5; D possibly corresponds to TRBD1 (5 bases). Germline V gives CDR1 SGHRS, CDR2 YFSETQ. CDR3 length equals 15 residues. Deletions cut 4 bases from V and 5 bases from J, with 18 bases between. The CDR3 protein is CASSGEQAAWETQYF. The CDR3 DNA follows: TGCGCCAGCAGCGGGGAACAGGCGGCCTGGGAGACCCAGTACTTC.

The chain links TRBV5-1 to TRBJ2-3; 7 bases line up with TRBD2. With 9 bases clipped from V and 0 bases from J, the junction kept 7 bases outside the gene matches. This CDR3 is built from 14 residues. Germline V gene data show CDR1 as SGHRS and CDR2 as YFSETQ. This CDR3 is CATRDYRSTDTQYF. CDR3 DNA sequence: TGCGCCACCCGGGACTACAGAAGCACAGATACGCAGTATTTT. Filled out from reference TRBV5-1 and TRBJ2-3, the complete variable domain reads KAGVTQTPRYLIKTRGQQVTLSCSPISGHRSVSWYQQTPGQGLQFLFEYFSETQRNKGNFPGRFSGRQFSNSRSEMNVSTLELGDSALYLCATRDYRSTDTQYFGPGTRLTVL.

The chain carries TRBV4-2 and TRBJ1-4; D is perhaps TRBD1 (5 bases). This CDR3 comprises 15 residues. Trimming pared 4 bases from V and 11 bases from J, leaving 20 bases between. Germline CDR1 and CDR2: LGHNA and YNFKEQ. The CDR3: CASSRVLAGPGKLFF. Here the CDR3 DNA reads TGTGCCAGCAGCCGCGTGCTGGCAGGGCCTGGGAAACTGTTTTTT.

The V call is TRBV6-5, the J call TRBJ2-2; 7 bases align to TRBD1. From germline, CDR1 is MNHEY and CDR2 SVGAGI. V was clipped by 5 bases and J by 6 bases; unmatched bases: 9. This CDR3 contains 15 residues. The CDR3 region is CASSPQGPQPGELFF. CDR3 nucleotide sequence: TGTGCCAGCAGTCCACAGGGGCCCCAGCCCGGGGAGCTGTTTTTT.

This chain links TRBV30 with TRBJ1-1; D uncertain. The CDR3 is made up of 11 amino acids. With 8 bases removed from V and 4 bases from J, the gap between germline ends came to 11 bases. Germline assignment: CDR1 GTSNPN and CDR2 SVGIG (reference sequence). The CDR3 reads CADGEVTEAFF. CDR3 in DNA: TGTGCCGATGGAGAGGTCACTGAAGCTTTCTTT.

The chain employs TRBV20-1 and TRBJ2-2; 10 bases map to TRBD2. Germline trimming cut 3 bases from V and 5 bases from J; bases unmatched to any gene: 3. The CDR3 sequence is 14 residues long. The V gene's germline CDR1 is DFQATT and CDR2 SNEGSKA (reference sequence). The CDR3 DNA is TGCAGTGCTAGTCAGCGGGGGGGAACCGGGGAGCTGTTTTTT. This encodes CSASQRGGTGELFF.

This chain's CDR3 is CASSYEGAREKLFF. CDR3 in DNA: TGTGCCAGCAGTTACGAGGGGGCTCGTGAAAAACTGTTTTTT. The V call is TRBV6-5, the J call TRBJ1-4; 7 positions match TRBD1. Germline values: CDR1 MNHEY, CDR2 SVGAGI. The CDR3 loop spans 14 amino acids. V shed 2 bases, J shed 7 bases, and the junction held 4 bases outside the gene matches.

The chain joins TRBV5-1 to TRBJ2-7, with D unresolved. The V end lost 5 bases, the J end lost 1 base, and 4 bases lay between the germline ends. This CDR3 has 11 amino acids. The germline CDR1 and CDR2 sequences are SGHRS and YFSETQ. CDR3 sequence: CASSSSYEQYF. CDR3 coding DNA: TGCGCCAGCAGTTCGTCCTACGAGCAGTACTTC.

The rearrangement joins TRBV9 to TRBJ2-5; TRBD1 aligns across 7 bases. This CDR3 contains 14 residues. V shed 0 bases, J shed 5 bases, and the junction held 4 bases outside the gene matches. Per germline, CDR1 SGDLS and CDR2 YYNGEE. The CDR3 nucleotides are TGTGCCAGCAGCGTAGGAGGGGGCGCGGAGACCCAGTACTTC. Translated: CASSVGGGAETQYF.

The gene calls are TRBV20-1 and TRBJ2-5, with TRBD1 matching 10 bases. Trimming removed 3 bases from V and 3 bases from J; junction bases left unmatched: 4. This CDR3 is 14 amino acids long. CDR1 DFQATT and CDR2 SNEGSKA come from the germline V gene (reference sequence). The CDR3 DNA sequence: TGCAGTGCTAGTTCGGGACAGGGGAAAGAGACCCAGTACTTC. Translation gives CSASSGQGKETQYF.

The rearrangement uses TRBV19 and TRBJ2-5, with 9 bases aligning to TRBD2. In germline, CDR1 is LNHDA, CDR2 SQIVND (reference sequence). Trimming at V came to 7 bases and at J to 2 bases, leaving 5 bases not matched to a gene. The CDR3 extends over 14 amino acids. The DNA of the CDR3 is TGTGCCAGTACGAGCGGGGGGCCGCAAGAGACCCAGTACTTC. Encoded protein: CASTSGGPQETQYF.

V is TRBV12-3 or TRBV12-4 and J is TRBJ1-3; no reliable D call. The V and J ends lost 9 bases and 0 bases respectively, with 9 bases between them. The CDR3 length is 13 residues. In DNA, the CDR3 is TGTGCCAGTCAACAGAACTCTGGAAACACCATATATTTT. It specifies CASQQNSGNTIYF.

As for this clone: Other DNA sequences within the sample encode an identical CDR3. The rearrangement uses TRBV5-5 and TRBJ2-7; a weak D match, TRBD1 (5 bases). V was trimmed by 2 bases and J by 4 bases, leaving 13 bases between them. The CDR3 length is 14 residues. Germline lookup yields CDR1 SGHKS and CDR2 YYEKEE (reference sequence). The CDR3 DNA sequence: TGTGCCAGCAGCTTAGGGGCTAATCCTTACGAGCAGTACTTC. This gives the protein CASSLGANPYEQYF.

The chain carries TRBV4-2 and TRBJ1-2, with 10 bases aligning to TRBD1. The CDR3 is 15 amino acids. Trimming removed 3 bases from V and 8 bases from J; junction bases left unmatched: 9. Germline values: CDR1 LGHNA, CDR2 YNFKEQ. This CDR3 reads CASSHPGQGSRGYTF. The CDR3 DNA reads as TGTGCCAGCAGCCACCCGGGACAGGGGTCGAGGGGCTACACCTTC.

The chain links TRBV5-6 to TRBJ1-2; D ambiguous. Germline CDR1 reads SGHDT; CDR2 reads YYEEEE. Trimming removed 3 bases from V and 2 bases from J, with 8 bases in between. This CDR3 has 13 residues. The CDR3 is CASSWTGNYGYTF. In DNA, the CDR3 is TGTGCCAGCAGCTGGACTGGGAACTATGGCTACACCTTC.

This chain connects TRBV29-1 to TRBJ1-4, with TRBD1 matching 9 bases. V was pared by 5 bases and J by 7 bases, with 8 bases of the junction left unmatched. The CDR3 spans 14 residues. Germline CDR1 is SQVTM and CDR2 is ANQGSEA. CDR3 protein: CSVLPGTGLEKLFF. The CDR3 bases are TGCAGCGTTCTCCCCGGGACAGGGCTTGAAAAACTGTTTTTT. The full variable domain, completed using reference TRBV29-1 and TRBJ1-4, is SAVISQKPSRDICQRGTSLTIQCQVDSQVTMMFWYRQQPGQSLTLIATANQGSEATYESGFVIDKFPISRPNLTFSTLTVSNMSPEDSSIYLCSVLPGTGLEKLFFGSGTQLSVL.

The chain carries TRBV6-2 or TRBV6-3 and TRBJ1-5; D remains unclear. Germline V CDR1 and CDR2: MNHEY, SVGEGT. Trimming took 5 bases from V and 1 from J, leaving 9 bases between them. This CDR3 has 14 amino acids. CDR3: CASSPGWSNQPQHF. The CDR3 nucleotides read TGTGCCAGCAGTCCAGGTTGGAGCAATCAGCCCCAGCATTTT.

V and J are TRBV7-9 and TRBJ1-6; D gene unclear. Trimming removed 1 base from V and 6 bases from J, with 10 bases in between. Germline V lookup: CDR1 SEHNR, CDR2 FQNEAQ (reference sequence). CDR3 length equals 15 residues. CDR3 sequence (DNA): TGTGCCAGCAGCTTAGGTTCGGGAAGTAATTCACCCCTCCACTTT. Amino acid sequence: CASSLGSGSNSPLHF.

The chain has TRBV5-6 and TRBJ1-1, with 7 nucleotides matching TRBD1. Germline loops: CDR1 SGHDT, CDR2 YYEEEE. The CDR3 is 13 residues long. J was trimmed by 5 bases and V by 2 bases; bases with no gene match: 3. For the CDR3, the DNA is TGTGCCAGCAGCTTTACAGGGGCGACTGAAGCTTTCTTT. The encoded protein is CASSFTGATEAFF. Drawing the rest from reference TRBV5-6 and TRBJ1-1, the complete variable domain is DAGVTQSPTHLIKTRGQQVTLRCSPKSGHDTVSWYQQALGQGPQFIFQYYEEEERQRGNFPDRFSGHQFPNYSSELNVNALLLGDSALYLCASSFTGATEAFFGQGTRLTVV.

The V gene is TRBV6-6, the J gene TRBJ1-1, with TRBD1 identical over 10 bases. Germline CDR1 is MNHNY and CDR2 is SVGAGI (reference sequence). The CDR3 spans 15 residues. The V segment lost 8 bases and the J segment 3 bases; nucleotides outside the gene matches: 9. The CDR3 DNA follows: TGTGCCAGCGGATCGCAGGGACAGGGGTACACTGAAGCTTTCTTT. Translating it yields CASGSQGQGYTEAFF.